These 8 T cell receptor beta chains were all obtained from the same sample, sequenced in a study of blood T cells in healthy people across ages (dated by TCRdb to about 2015). The method behind the library was 5' RACE. The sequencer was an Illumina HiSeq 2500. A second PCR of roughly 6 to 11 cycles was performed with a sample-barcoded 5' primer and a J-beta primer mix. TCRdb redid the processing of the public reads, applying fastp at Q25 and MiXCR, and retained in-frame beta chains. Every CDR3 protein is listed once, alongside the most common genes and DNA of its rows. The sample contains roughly 930,000 distinct CDR3 sequences, approximately 49% of them found a single time. Of the sample, about an eighth is held by the ten largest clones. The sequenced sample consisted of blood. The receptors come from a man aged 25 to 45 in good health.

This chain links TRBV14 with TRBJ2-2; either TRBD1 or TRBD2 may fit D (5 bases each). V was clipped by 1 base and J by 1 base, with 10 bases between them. This CDR3 is 16 amino acids long. Germline V gene lookup returns CDR1 SGHDN and CDR2 FVKESK. CDR3 sequence: CASSQVRGMNTGELFF. The CDR3, as DNA: TGTGCCAGCAGCCAAGTGAGGGGAATGAACACCGGGGAGCTGTTTTTT.

To note about this clonotype: The junction departs from the called germline gene at one end, perhaps through a read error. The V gene is TRBV29-1, the J gene TRBJ2-6; D perhaps matches TRBD1 (5 bases). The CDR3 is made up of 12 amino acids. CDR1 and CDR2 (germline): SQVTM, ANQGSEA. CDR3 DNA sequence: TGCAGCGTCTACACTGGGGCCAGCGTCCTGACTTTC. The encoded protein is CSVYTGASVLTF.

This clonotype was seen ten or more times. This chain uses TRBV29-1 with TRBJ1-2; D is perhaps TRBD1 (6 bases). Germline CDR1 SQVTM, CDR2 ANQGSEA. V was shortened by 1 base and J by 1 base, with 28 bases between the two germline ends. The CDR3 has 20 amino acids. CDR3 bases: TGCAGCGTTGAAGTGTTCGACCCCCGGGACACGGAGGGGGTTAACTATGGCTACACCTTC. The encoded protein is CSVEVFDPRDTEGVNYGYTF.

In this sample, this clonotype turned up a few times. This chain joins TRBV18 and TRBJ1-5; D remains ambiguous. The CDR3 sequence is 13 residues long. Trimming stripped 8 bases from V and 4 bases from J, with 12 bases between. From germline, CDR1 is KGHSH and CDR2 LQKENI. The CDR3 is CASKPTGNQPQHF. The CDR3 DNA follows: TGTGCCAGCAAACCGACGGGGAATCAGCCCCAGCATTTT.

This clonotype was picked up a small number of times. The rearrangement joins TRBV6-5 to TRBJ2-7; the D is unclear. The V gene's germline CDR1 is MNHEY and CDR2 SVGAGI. Trimming removed 0 bases at V and 6 bases at J, with 9 bases between. CDR3 length: 13 amino acids. The CDR3, as DNA: TGTGCCAGCAGTTACTCTCGGCAGGTCGAGCAGTACTTC. It specifies CASSYSRQVEQYF.

In its sample, this clonotype was seen a few times. The chain carries TRBV7-2 and TRBJ2-5; 7 nucleotides line up with TRBD2. Germline V gene lookup returns CDR1 SGHTA and CDR2 FQGNSA. V shed 1 base, J shed 9 bases, and the junction held 8 bases outside the gene matches. This CDR3 has 14 residues. The CDR3 DNA reads as TGTGCCAGCAGCTTAGTAGCGGGCGGTGGGGCCCAGTACTTC. Translation: CASSLVAGGGAQYF.

The chain links TRBV11-1 to TRBJ2-7; 8 bases line up with TRBD2. The tail of the sequence fits TRBJ2-5 better, so the J call may be wrong. The CDR3 consists of 17 residues. Germline values: CDR1 SGHAT, CDR2 FQDESV (reference sequence). CDR3 in amino acids: CASSPSGSSRRRETQYF. CDR3 DNA: TGTGCCAGCAGCCCAAGCGGGAGCTCGAGGCGAAGAGAGACCCAGTACTTC.

This chain links TRBV20-1 with TRBJ2-7, with 11 bases that match TRBD2. Germline V gene lookup returns CDR1 DFQATT and CDR2 SNEGSKA (reference sequence). Germline trimming cut 3 bases from V and 0 bases from J; bases unmatched to any gene: 7. This CDR3 has 16 amino acids. Here the CDR3 DNA reads TGCAGTGCTAGGGATAGCGGGGGGGTACCCTCCTACGAGCAGTACTTC. Translating it yields CSARDSGGVPSYEQYF.